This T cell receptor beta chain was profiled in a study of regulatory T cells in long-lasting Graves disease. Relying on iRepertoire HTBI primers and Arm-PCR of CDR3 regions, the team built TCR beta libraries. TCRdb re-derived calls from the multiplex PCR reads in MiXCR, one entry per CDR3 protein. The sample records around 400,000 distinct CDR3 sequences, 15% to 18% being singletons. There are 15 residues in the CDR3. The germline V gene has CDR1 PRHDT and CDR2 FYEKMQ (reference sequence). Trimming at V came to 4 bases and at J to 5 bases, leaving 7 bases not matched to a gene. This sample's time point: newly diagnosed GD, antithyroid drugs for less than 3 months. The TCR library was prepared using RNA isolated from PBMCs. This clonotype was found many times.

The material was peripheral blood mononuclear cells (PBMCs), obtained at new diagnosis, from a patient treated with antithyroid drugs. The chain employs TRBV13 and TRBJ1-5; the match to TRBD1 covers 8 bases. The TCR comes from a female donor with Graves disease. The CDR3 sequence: CASSSAGQGDQPQHF. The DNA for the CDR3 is TGTGCCAGCAGCTCCGCCGGACAGGGAGATCAGCCCCAGCATTTT.